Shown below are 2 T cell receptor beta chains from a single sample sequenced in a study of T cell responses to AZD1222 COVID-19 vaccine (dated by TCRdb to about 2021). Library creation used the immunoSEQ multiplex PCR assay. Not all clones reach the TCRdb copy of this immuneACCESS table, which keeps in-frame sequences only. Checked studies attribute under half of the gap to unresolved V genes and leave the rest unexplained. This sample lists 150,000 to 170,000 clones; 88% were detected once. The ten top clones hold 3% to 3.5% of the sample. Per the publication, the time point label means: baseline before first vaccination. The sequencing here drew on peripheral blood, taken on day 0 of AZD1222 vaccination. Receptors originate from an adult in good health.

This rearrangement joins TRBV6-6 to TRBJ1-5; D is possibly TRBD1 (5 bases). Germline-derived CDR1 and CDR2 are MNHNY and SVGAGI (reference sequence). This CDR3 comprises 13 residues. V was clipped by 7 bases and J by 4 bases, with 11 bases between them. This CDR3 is CASTLDRNQPQHF. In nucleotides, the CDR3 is TGTGCCAGCACCCTCGACAGAAATCAGCCCCAGCATTTT.

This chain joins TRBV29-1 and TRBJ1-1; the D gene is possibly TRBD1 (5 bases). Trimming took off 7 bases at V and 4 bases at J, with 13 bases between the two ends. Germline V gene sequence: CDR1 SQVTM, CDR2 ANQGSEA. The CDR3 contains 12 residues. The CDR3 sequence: CSGYRSGTEAFF. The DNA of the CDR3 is TGCAGCGGATACAGGAGTGGCACTGAAGCTTTCTTT.